This T cell receptor (beta chain) was identified in a study of glioma-infiltrating T cells after dendritic cell vaccination. Study-level background: Patients received autologous tumor lysate-pulsed dendritic cell vaccination between about 2002 and 2013.

As to this clone: Its antigen is not known.

None of the glioblastoma patients had an isocitrate dehydrogenase mutation. The primer mix had 60 V beta and 13 J beta primers. Data came from immunoSEQ multiplex PCR; TCRdb stores just in-frame clones and leaves some out. Among some 100,000 clones, roughly three quarters were seen once, and the ten largest hold roughly 5.7%. Study results and caveats: Only a small number of patients had complete blood and tumor samples.

The CDR3 is 18 residues long. The V and J ends lost 1 base and 1 base, in that order; junction bases with no gene match: 9. Germline V gives CDR1 SGHRS, CDR2 YFSETQ. Sequenced material: blood, taken before dendritic cell vaccination. The chain couples TRBV5-1 to TRBJ2-2; 8 bases agree with TRBD2. The TCR sequence derives from a human donor with glioblastoma. CDR3 region: CASSLWGLESLNTGELFF. The CDR3 DNA sequence: TGCGCCAGCAGCTTGTGGGGACTAGAGTCCCTGAACACCGGGGAGCTGTTTTTT.